Sequencing of this T cell receptor beta chain was carried out in a study of OX40 agonist ivuxolimab in advanced cancers. Germline V gene lookup returns CDR1 SGHAT and CDR2 FQNNGV. J lost 6 bases, V lost 4 bases, and 10 bases had no gene match. This CDR3 has 16 residues. Produced via immunoSEQ multiplex PCR; TCRdb's table is partial and in-frame only. This sample has roughly 71,000 clones; over 60% occur once, and the top ten carry 1.5% to 2%. V and J are TRBV11-2 and TRBJ2-4; the match to TRBD2 covers 9 bases. The origin of this receptor is an adult with an advanced solid tumor such as melanoma, head and neck, liver or kidney cancer. This specimen consisted of CD4+ or CD8+ T cells sorted from blood, obtained in a trial of the OX40 agonist ivuxolimab. DNA for the CDR3: TGTGCCAGCAGCTCGGGCCATAGCGGGGGACTAAACATTCAGTACTTC. It codes for CASSSGHSGGLNIQYF.